This T cell receptor beta chain was sequenced for a study of cytomegalovirus exposure and HLA in healthy donors. About the study: When 350 to 500 donors were genotyped, about 81% of them were found to fall in the Caucasian-associated ancestry cluster. Study observations and caveats: It was likely that a cluster of highly shared sequence variants was a sequencing artifact.

This clone came up once. Its antigen is not identified. Samples came from healthy bone marrow donors. At sampling all donors were nominally healthy, likely with unrecorded immune exposures. A multiplex PCR was run with 60 Vbeta primers and 13 Jbeta primers. Method: immunoSEQ multiplex PCR; TCRdb's copy keeps in-frame clones and lacks some. In the table there are 120,000 to 150,000 clones, approximately 85% of which are singletons. The germline V gene encodes CDR1 SGHRS and CDR2 YFSETQ. The CDR3 runs 14 residues. V gave up 0 bases and J gave up 7 bases, with 13 bases separating them. The V and J genes are TRBV5-1 and TRBJ1-1, with a tentative D call TRBD1 (5 bases). The sequence was obtained from a woman aged 35 to 49 in good health and CMV-seronegative. Sequencing input: PBMCs. CDR3 loop: CASSLVTATHEAFF. In DNA, the CDR3 is TGCGCCAGCAGCTTGGTGACAGCCACCCATGAAGCTTTCTTT.